The 16 T cell receptor beta chains below were found in one sample sequenced in a study of OX40 agonist ivuxolimab in advanced cancers. The protocol was immunoSEQ multiplex PCR, while the TCRdb copy is restricted to in-frame clones and leaves out a portion. The table shows roughly 93,000 clones, with roughly 80% occurring only once. Sequences were derived from CD4+ or CD8+ T cells sorted from blood, sampled in a trial of the OX40 agonist ivuxolimab. These receptors were collected from an adult with an advanced solid tumor such as melanoma, head and neck, liver or kidney cancer.

CDR3 loop: CASSPQTGMGTEAFF. The CDR3 DNA reads as TGTGCCAGCAGCCCCCAGACAGGAATGGGAACTGAAGCTTTCTTT. This chain connects TRBV9 to TRBJ1-1, with D perhaps TRBD1 (6 bases). Germline values: CDR1 SGDLS, CDR2 YYNGEE. The ends were cut back, 4 bases at V and 5 bases at J, with 18 bases in the middle. The CDR3 totals 15 residues. The complete variable domain, with remaining parts taken from reference TRBV9 and TRBJ1-1, reads DSGVTQTPKHLITATGQRVTLRCSPRSGDLSVYWYQQSLDQGLQFLIQYYNGEERAKGNILERFSAQQFPDLHSELNLSSLELGDSALYFCASSPQTGMGTEAFFGQGTRLTVV.

This clone was counted between two and nine times. J is TRBJ2-3 and V is TRBV2; 9 bases agree with TRBD2. Germline V gene lookup returns CDR1 SNHLY and CDR2 FYNNEI. The CDR3 loop spans 17 amino acids. With 6 bases clipped from V and 1 base from J, the junction kept 11 bases outside the gene matches. CDR3 protein: CASRSRGLALGTDTQYF. The CDR3 DNA follows: TGTGCCAGCAGAAGCCGGGGACTAGCTTTGGGCACAGATACGCAGTATTTT. Combining the CDR3 with reference TRBV2 and TRBJ2-3 gives the whole variable domain EPEVTQTPSHQVTQMGQEVILRCVPISNHLYFYWYRQILGQKVEFLVSFYNNEISEKSEIFDDQFSVERPDGSNFTLKIRSTKLEDSAMYFCASRSRGLALGTDTQYFGPGTRLTVL.

The chain uses TRBV27 and TRBJ2-2; no clear D. Trimming left V 1 base short and J 6 bases short, with 6 bases between. Per the germline V gene, CDR1 is MNHEY and CDR2 is SMNVEV (reference sequence). The CDR3 loop spans 13 amino acids. CDR3 in amino acids: CASSLFNPGELFF. Here the CDR3 DNA reads TGTGCCAGCAGTTTATTTAACCCCGGGGAGCTGTTTTTT.

The genes are TRBV9 and TRBJ2-1; 12 bases align to TRBD2. CDR3 length: 15 amino acids. V gave up 4 bases and J gave up 3 bases; unmatched junction bases: 2. The germline CDR1 and CDR2 sequences are SGDLS and YYNGEE. CDR3 in amino acids: CASSTTSGGYNEQFF. In DNA, the CDR3 is TGTGCCAGCAGCACGACTAGCGGGGGCTACAATGAGCAGTTCTTC.

The CDR3 DNA reads as TGCAGCGCGGTGGAGGGGGAGCAGTTCTTC. Its translation: CSAVEGEQFF. The rearrangement joins TRBV29-1 to TRBJ2-1; D is perhaps TRBD2 (6 bases). Per the germline V gene, CDR1 is SQVTM and CDR2 is ANQGSEA. V gave up 7 bases and J gave up 10 bases, with 11 bases separating them. This CDR3 is 10 amino acids long.

The chain couples TRBV5-1 to TRBJ1-1; TRBD1 is a possible D gene (5 bases). From germline, CDR1 is SGHRS and CDR2 YFSETQ. The CDR3 length is 15 residues. The ends were cut back, 4 bases at V and 2 bases at J, with 15 bases in the middle. In nucleotides, the CDR3 is TGCGCCAGCAGCAAAACCGGGACGCTAAACACTGAAGCTTTCTTT. This codes for CASSKTGTLNTEAFF.

This chain joins TRBV7-8 and TRBJ2-7; D is unresolved. The CDR3 has 14 amino acids. V shed 2 bases and J shed 6 bases, with 14 bases lying between them. Looked up from germline, CDR1 is SGHVS and CDR2 is FQNEAQ. The CDR3 sequence: CASSLSKGMSEQYF. CDR3 coding DNA: TGTGCCAGCAGCTTATCAAAGGGAATGAGCGAGCAGTACTTC.

The V and J genes are TRBV19 and TRBJ2-5; D not resolved. V lost 1 base, J lost 3 bases, and 9 bases lay in between. The CDR3 totals 14 residues. Germline V gene data show CDR1 as LNHDA and CDR2 as SQIVND (reference sequence). The CDR3 here is CASSIAQSKETQYF. DNA of the CDR3: TGTGCCAGTAGTATAGCCCAGTCCAAAGAGACCCAGTACTTC.

This clone showed up just a few times. The V gene is TRBV5-1, the J gene TRBJ2-2, with TRBD1 identical over 8 bases. Unmatched junction bases numbered 8, after V lost 3 bases and J lost 7 bases. Germline V gene lookup returns CDR1 SGHRS and CDR2 YFSETQ. The CDR3 totals 15 residues. For the CDR3, the DNA is TGCGCCAGCAGCTCACCAGGGGGCTATGACGGGGAGCTGTTTTTT. Translation gives CASSSPGGYDGELFF.

This clone was recorded only once. The chain is built from TRBV7-8 and TRBJ1-3; D unclear. Trimming shortened V by 0 bases and J by 0 bases, and 9 bases separated the two germline ends. Germline V gene lookup returns CDR1 SGHVS and CDR2 FQNEAQ. The CDR3 loop spans 16 amino acids. The CDR3: CASSLAQARSGNTIYF. The DNA of the CDR3 is TGTGCCAGCAGCTTAGCGCAAGCCCGCTCTGGAAACACCATATATTTT.

V and J are TRBV10-3 and TRBJ1-2, with D perhaps matching TRBD1 (5 bases). V lost 3 bases and J lost 4, with 6 bases in between. The CDR3 consists of 12 residues. Germline assignment: CDR1 ENHRY and CDR2 SYGVKD. This CDR3 is CAISEGAYGYTF. The CDR3 nucleotides are TGTGCCATCAGTGAAGGGGCCTATGGCTACACCTTC.

This clone appeared a few times. The V and J genes are TRBV7-2 and TRBJ2-1; no clear D. This CDR3 spans 13 amino acids. CDR1 is SGHTA, CDR2 FQGNSA, per germline. Trimming took 1 base from V and 6 from J, leaving 7 bases between them. The CDR3 sequence is CASSLGPINEQFF. The CDR3 DNA is TGTGCCAGCAGCTTAGGACCTATCAATGAGCAGTTCTTC.

This sequence joins TRBV4-1 and TRBJ2-1; 8 bases map to TRBD2. Germline values: CDR1 MGHRA, CDR2 YSYEKL. The CDR3 is 16 residues long. V shed 0 bases, J shed 4 bases, and the junction held 5 bases outside the gene matches. Here the CDR3 DNA reads TGCGCCAGCAGCCAAGATCGTCTAGCGGGTTACAATGAGCAGTTCTTC. Its translation is CASSQDRLAGYNEQFF.

CDR3 nucleotides: TGCGCCAGCAGCTTGAGGGGTCCGACAGGGCCATACACAGATACGCAGTATTTT. As protein: CASSLRGPTGPYTDTQYF. This sequence joins TRBV5-1 and TRBJ2-3; 7 positions agree with TRBD1. Germline lookup yields CDR1 SGHRS and CDR2 YFSETQ. V dropped 1 base and J dropped 2; count of bases not matched to a gene: 13. CDR3 size: 18 residues. Full variable domain (rest looked up from reference TRBV5-1 and TRBJ2-3): KAGVTQTPRYLIKTRGQQVTLSCSPISGHRSVSWYQQTPGQGLQFLFEYFSETQRNKGNFPGRFSGRQFSNSRSEMNVSTLELGDSALYLCASSLRGPTGPYTDTQYFGPGTRLTVL.

V and J are TRBV20-1 and TRBJ1-3; D unresolved. The CDR3 covers 11 residues. The germline V gene encodes CDR1 DFQATT and CDR2 SNEGSKA (reference sequence). The V gene lost 0 bases and the J gene lost 4 bases, with 1 base spanning the gap. The CDR3 nucleotides read TGCAGTGCTAGAGAGGGAAACACCATATATTTT. It translates to CSAREGNTIYF.

This chain uses TRBV7-9 with TRBJ2-2, with D uncertain. The germline V gene encodes CDR1 SEHNR and CDR2 FQNEAQ (reference sequence). The germline V and J ends were trimmed by 2 bases and 0 bases, with 7 bases remaining between them. The CDR3 runs 15 residues. Here the CDR3 reads CASSLLKSNTGELFF. In nucleotides, the CDR3 is TGTGCCAGCAGCTTACTGAAATCGAACACCGGGGAGCTGTTTTTT.